This T cell receptor beta chain was identified during a study of identifying expanded T cells in peripheral blood. Study-level findings and limits: Over about two and four weeks, about 17 and 20 clones changed, versus approximately 1.2 between replicates. Across healthy donors, higher total template counts meant significantly greater two-week count variance.

The data were produced by immunoSEQ multiplex PCR, yet TCRdb's version contains in-frame clones alone and is incomplete. The sample lists some 130,000 clones; about 88% were seen once. A single count supports this clone. The target antigen is unknown. Collection occurred without any documented infections or immune events in donors. The clonotype comes from a person aged 18 to 75 in good health. The sample consisted of blood.

The CDR3 nucleotides read TGTGCCAGCAGCTTAAGACAGGGGGCGGGCGGCTACACCTTC. Translating it yields CASSLRQGAGGYTF. The chain couples TRBV13 to TRBJ1-2; 10 bases map to TRBD1. The germline gives CDR1 PRHDT, CDR2 FYEKMQ (reference sequence). V dropped 2 bases and J dropped 8; count of bases not matched to a gene: 5. CDR3 size: 14 residues.